The source of this T cell receptor beta chain is a study of human T cells and chemical hapten exposure. TCRdb re-analysed the RACE reads in MiXCR, keeping a single row per CDR3 protein. In the table there are about 380,000 distinct CDR3 sequences, around 5% of which are singletons. V lost 0 bases to trimming and J lost 6 bases, with 6 bases between them. Germline assignment: CDR1 SGHRS and CDR2 YFSETQ. This CDR3 spans 13 amino acids. Time point denoted: patch test 1, 2 weeks after DPC sensitization. Documented treatment: therapeutic diphenylcyclopropenone sensitization with weekly scalp DPC. This receptor was identified in a woman aged 50 to 65 with alopecia areata. Some clones in this sample may be carry-over from other donors' samples. The chain carries TRBV5-1 and TRBJ1-4, with D possibly matching TRBD1 (5 bases). The sequenced sample was whole blood, obtained in connection with sensitization to the hapten diphenylcyclopropenone (DPC). The CDR3 spells CASSLGQHEKLFF. CDR3 bases: TGCGCCAGCAGCTTGGGACAGCATGAAAAACTGTTTTTT.